The source of this T cell receptor beta chain is a study of blood T cell repertoires in COVID-19. Study overall: The study drew acute and convalescent COVID-19 samples from the United States, Italy and Spain. Sources were T cells, B-cell-depleted T cells, or PBMCs; the material itself was cDNA or gDNA.

Methods used by the authors: Scientists estimated how many nucleated cells there were by amplifying reference gene primers. TCRdb's copy holds only in-frame clones and misses some; the assay was immunoSEQ multiplex PCR. Clone size and V and J calls were adopted from that table, with D and trimming inferred from the DNA. The sample carries nearly 85,000 clones, 65% to 85% recorded once. The sequence was collected from a woman in her sixties with acute or convalescent COVID-19. The sequencing input was peripheral blood.

The CDR3 DNA sequence: TGCGCCAGCAGCCAAGTGGCAGGCCCCTCTGGAAACACCATATATTTT. It yields the protein CASSQVAGPSGNTIYF. The chain is built from TRBV4-1 and TRBJ1-3; D gene ambiguous. V was cut by 1 base and J by 0 bases, with 10 bases left in between. Per the germline V gene, CDR1 is MGHRA and CDR2 is YSYEKL. This CDR3 is 16 amino acids long.